This TCR beta chain was recorded in a study of T-cell reconstitution after alpha-beta-depleted transplantation in children. TCRbeta library preparation incorporated unique molecular identifiers. Each CDR3 protein gets one entry after TCRdb re-called the PCR reads with MiXCR. The table includes approximately 200,000 distinct CDR3 sequences, roughly 15% detected once. The CDR3 runs to 14 residues. Germline V lookup: CDR1 SGHTA, CDR2 FQGNSA. Trimming stripped 8 bases from V and 5 bases from J, with 16 bases between. The V call is TRBV7-2, the J call TRBJ2-1, with a possible D match to TRBD2 (6 bases). Material: PBMCs from the stem cell graft donor, obtained from the stem cell graft. The sequence was collected from a human donor who donated a stem cell graft to a child with acute lymphoblastic leukemia. In nucleotides, the CDR3 is TGTGCCAGCCTTTTGGGGGAGGAGGACAATGAGCAGTTCTTC. Protein sequence: CASLLGEEDNEQFF.